One sample yielded the 17 T cell receptor beta chains listed below, sequenced in a study of blood T cell repertoires in COVID-19. Profiled with immunoSEQ multiplex PCR; TCRdb holds only in-frame clones, not every one. The sample yields some 100,000 clones, about nine tenths seen once. Sequenced: peripheral blood. The source is a human donor with active COVID-19. The donor label of this sample is uncertain.

This chain uses TRBV9 with TRBJ2-3, with D perhaps TRBD2 (6 bases). The CDR3 consists of 17 residues. The germline V gene has CDR1 SGDLS and CDR2 YYNGEE. V gave up 0 bases and J gave up 2 bases, with 16 bases separating them. The CDR3: CASSVGRRGRLTDTQYF. In nucleotides, the CDR3 is TGTGCCAGCAGCGTAGGGAGGAGGGGCAGGCTCACAGATACGCAGTATTTT.

The rearrangement joins TRBV5-1 to TRBJ1-2; D is uncertain. The CDR3 is 14 amino acids. The germline CDR1 and CDR2 sequences are SGHRS and YFSETQ. V lost 5 bases and J 4 bases, leaving 15 bases between the germline ends. CDR3 amino acids: CASSPAGTGYGYTF. In nucleotides, the CDR3 is TGCGCCAGCAGTCCGGCAGGCACCGGCTATGGCTACACCTTC.

This chain connects TRBV6-5 to TRBJ1-3; D is ambiguous. V shed 6 bases and J shed 0 bases, with 9 bases lying between them. In germline, CDR1 is MNHEY, CDR2 SVGAGI. This CDR3 has 14 residues. The CDR3, as DNA: TGTGCCAGCAGGAACAGAAACTCTGGAAACACCATATATTTT. Translating gives CASRNRNSGNTIYF.

This chain uses TRBV5-4 with TRBJ1-1, with D maybe TRBD1 (6 bases). CDR3 length: 13 residues. V gave up 4 bases and J gave up 1 base, with 8 bases separating them. Germline V gives CDR1 SGHNT, CDR2 YYREEE (reference sequence). The CDR3 DNA sequence: TGTGCCAGCAGCCCACAGGGGAACACTGAAGCTTTCTTT. Protein: CASSPQGNTEAFF.

This sequence joins TRBV19 and TRBJ2-5, with D maybe TRBD1 (5 bases). Per germline, CDR1 LNHDA and CDR2 SQIVND (reference sequence). The CDR3 spans 15 residues. The germline V and J ends were trimmed by 4 bases and 5 bases, with 17 bases remaining between them. The CDR3 sequence: CASSTWSGSMETQYF. Written as DNA, the CDR3 is TGTGCCAGTAGTACGTGGTCAGGGTCAATGGAGACCCAGTACTTC.

The chain uses TRBV7-7 and TRBJ2-3, with TRBD2 matching over 7 bases. The V segment lost 5 bases and the J segment 0 bases; nucleotides outside the gene matches: 8. The CDR3 spans 16 residues. Germline V gene sequence: CDR1 SSHAT, CDR2 FNYEAQ (reference sequence). Here the CDR3 reads CASSPQSGGSTDTQYF. In DNA form, the CDR3 reads TGTGCCAGCAGCCCCCAATCCGGGGGGAGCACAGATACGCAGTATTTT.

The chain uses TRBV2 and TRBJ1-1; D gene unclear. Trimming shortened V by 3 bases and J by 6 bases, and 14 bases separated the two germline ends. The V gene's germline CDR1 is SNHLY and CDR2 FYNNEI. This CDR3 has 14 residues. CDR3 DNA: TGTGCCAGCAGTGACCTCGGAGGGCTCCCTGAAGCTTTCTTT. Its translation: CASSDLGGLPEAFF.

The J gene is TRBJ2-1, the V gene TRBV7-9; 8 bases are a match to TRBD1. Germline V CDR1 and CDR2: SEHNR, FQNEAQ (reference sequence). V was clipped by 2 bases and J by 8 bases; unmatched bases: 11. CDR3 length: 16 amino acids. DNA of the CDR3: TGTGCCAGCAGCTTAATCGGGGACAGGTATCGGCATGAGCAGTTCTTC. Translation gives CASSLIGDRYRHEQFF.

The chain is built from TRBV19 and TRBJ2-2; 8 bases map to TRBD2. The CDR3 length is 15 residues. The V gene's germline CDR1 is LNHDA and CDR2 SQIVND (reference sequence). V lost 2 bases to trimming and J lost 6 bases; unmatched junction nucleotides: 5. DNA of the CDR3: TGTGCCAGTAGTATATCCGGGGGGGCCCCCGGGGAGCTGTTTTTT. Its protein is CASSISGGAPGELFF.

The CDR3 DNA reads TGTGCCAGCAGCCACAAGGACAAGAAATACGAGCAGTACTTC. Translation gives CASSHKDKKYEQYF. This sequence joins TRBV4-2 and TRBJ2-7, with D perhaps TRBD1 (5 bases). This CDR3 is built from 14 residues. Germline V gene sequence: CDR1 LGHNA, CDR2 YNFKEQ. Trimming removed 3 bases at V and 4 bases at J, with 13 bases between.

The V gene is TRBV18, the J gene TRBJ1-2; TRBD1 matches 9 bases. CDR3 length: 15 residues. The ends lost 3 bases at V and 5 bases at J; junction bases unmatched: 7. Germline V gene lookup returns CDR1 KGHSH and CDR2 LQKENI. As DNA, the CDR3 is TGTGCCAGCTCACCCGCTGGGACAGGGAATTATGGCTACACCTTC. This encodes CASSPAGTGNYGYTF.

The chain has TRBV5-4 and TRBJ2-2, with a weak D call TRBD1 (5 bases). Germline V gene data show CDR1 as SGHNT and CDR2 as YYREEE (reference sequence). Trimming removed 2 bases from V and 6 bases from J, with 8 bases in between. The length of the CDR3 is 13 residues. CDR3 bases: TGTGCCAGCAGCTTAAGGGGCTCCGGGGAGCTGTTTTTT. This sequence encodes CASSLRGSGELFF.

J is TRBJ2-5 and V is TRBV7-6, with 9 bases aligning to TRBD1. CDR1 and CDR2 from the germline V gene are SGHVS and FNYEAQ. The CDR3 sequence is 15 residues long. Trimming cost V 5 bases and J 1 base; bases outside gene matches: 5. This CDR3 reads CASSATTGGQETQYF. Written as DNA, the CDR3 is TGTGCCAGCAGCGCCACGACAGGGGGCCAAGAGACCCAGTACTTC.

The chain has TRBV9 and TRBJ1-6, with 7 bases lining up with TRBD1. The CDR3 runs to 14 residues. V shed 4 bases, J shed 7 bases, and the junction held 5 bases outside the gene matches. The germline gives CDR1 SGDLS, CDR2 YYNGEE. The CDR3 DNA follows: TGTGCCAGCAGCAAGGGACAGCGGAATTCACCCCTCCACTTT. Translating it yields CASSKGQRNSPLHF.

This clone was detected once. The V gene is TRBV19, the J gene TRBJ2-6, with a possible D match to TRBD2 (6 bases). The germline CDR1 and CDR2 sequences are LNHDA and SQIVND (reference sequence). V was clipped by 3 bases and J by 2 bases, with 11 bases between them. CDR3 length: 16 residues. This CDR3 reads CASSMGRGAGANVLTF. The CDR3 DNA reads as TGTGCCAGTAGTATGGGTCGCGGGGCTGGGGCCAACGTCCTGACTTTC.

The rearrangement joins TRBV9 to TRBJ2-7, with unresolved D. The length of the CDR3 is 14 residues. Deletions cut 0 bases from V and 3 bases from J, with 10 bases between. Germline V gene sequence: CDR1 SGDLS, CDR2 YYNGEE. Written as DNA, the CDR3 is TGTGCCAGCAGCGTAGCGAGTCAGGACTACGAGCAGTACTTC. Translating it yields CASSVASQDYEQYF.

V is TRBV2 and J is TRBJ2-7, with no clear D. Germline CDR1 SNHLY, CDR2 FYNNEI. Trimming took 5 bases from V and 2 from J, leaving 4 bases between them. The CDR3 extends over 11 amino acids. This CDR3 reads CASSTTYEQYF. CDR3 bases: TGTGCCAGCAGTACTACCTACGAGCAGTACTTC.